The TCR beta chain described here comes from a study of cytomegalovirus exposure and HLA in healthy donors. The study sampled nominally healthy donors, though unrecorded immune exposures were likely. With 3 bases clipped from V and 5 bases from J, the junction kept 7 bases outside the gene matches. Germline lookup yields CDR1 MNHEY and CDR2 SVGAGI. CDR3 size: 15 residues. This clone was seen a handful of times. Both 60 Vbeta primers and 13 Jbeta primers went into the PCR. Clones were sequenced by immunoSEQ multiplex PCR, and TCRdb holds only the in-frame ones, with some missing. The data contain about 92,000 clones, 55% to 75% of them seen just once; the ten biggest clones take up 2.5% to 3%.

The chain joins TRBV6-5 to TRBJ2-4, with 7 bases fitting TRBD2. This TCR came from a man aged 50 to 59 in good health and CMV-seronegative. The sequenced sample consisted of PBMCs. The CDR3: CASSYYQGGENIQYF. As DNA, the CDR3 is TGTGCCAGCAGTTATTACCAGGGAGGGGAAAACATTCAGTACTTC.